This TCR beta chain appears in the sequencing data of a study of post-analysis software for immune sequencing data. For the study at large: Recorded subtypes: relapsing-remitting, secondary progressive, progressive-relapsing; some patients unannotated.

TCR beta cDNA libraries included unique molecular identifiers. The source material, roughly 0.9 to 11 million T cells, gave rise to about 520,000 cDNA molecules. MiXCR, applied by TCRdb to the PCR reads, yields one record per CDR3 protein. The data show about 540,000 distinct CDR3 sequences, under 40% seen once. This clonotype came up a few times. Its specificity is not known. Study outcomes and limitations: Significantly decreased normalized Chao1 diversity was recorded for multiple sclerosis patients relative to controls. When the samples were clustered directly with F measure, those that had been prepared in the same batch showed strong co-clustering. When patients were compared with controls, 4 or 5 TRBV segments were more frequent, TRBV5-6, TRBV5-1 and TRBV20-1 among them.

This CDR3 is 13 amino acids long. Between the trimmed V and J ends, which lost 6 bases and 0 bases, there was a span of 8 bases. The germline V gene has CDR1 MNHEY and CDR2 SVGAGI. The sample was blood. This sequence originates from a girl aged 2-17 years with multiple sclerosis. The chain carries TRBV6-5 and TRBJ1-2; unclear D gene. The CDR3 DNA sequence: TGTGCCAGCAGCCGTAATACTAACTATGGCTACACCTTC. Translation: CASSRNTNYGYTF.